Each of the 21 T cell receptor beta chains below was sequenced from the same sample in a study of shared clonotypes between healthy human individuals. The table came from immunoSEQ multiplex PCR; TCRdb's copy has only in-frame clones and leaves some out. Of under 1 million clones listed, about 96% are singletons. It was CD45RO-negative cells, positively selected for CCR7, that made up naive CD8 cells, with terminally differentiated effector memory CD45RA+ cells excluded. Input material: naive CD8+ T cells sorted from blood. The source of these receptors is a man aged 25 to 40 in good health.

This clone was seen once. The chain links TRBV7-9 to TRBJ2-7; tentatively, D is TRBD1 (6 bases). The germline V gene has CDR1 SEHNR and CDR2 FQNEAQ (reference sequence). Trimming stripped 2 bases from V and 1 base from J, with 12 bases between. The CDR3 is 15 residues long. CDR3 region: CASSLSQGFSYEQYF. The CDR3 DNA reads as TGTGCCAGCAGCTTAAGTCAGGGGTTTTCCTACGAGCAGTACTTC.

The chain recombines TRBV5-5 with TRBJ2-3; D gene ambiguous. Germline V gene data show CDR1 as SGHKS and CDR2 as YYEKEE (reference sequence). This CDR3 region has 17 residues. With 0 bases removed from V and 3 bases from J, the gap between germline ends came to 17 bases. The CDR3 protein is CASSLGPQWKVTDTQYF. The CDR3 nucleotides read TGTGCCAGCAGCTTGGGGCCCCAGTGGAAGGTTACAGATACGCAGTATTTT.

For this clone: Additional DNA sequences in this sample encode the identical CDR3. The rearrangement links TRBV5-4 to TRBJ2-2; perhaps TRBD2 as D (5 bases). The CDR3 has 13 amino acids. The V end lost 4 bases, the J end lost 3 bases, and 7 bases lay between the germline ends. In germline, CDR1 is SGHNT, CDR2 YYREEE (reference sequence). The CDR3 loop reads CASSPGDTGELFF. CDR3 coding DNA: TGTGCCAGCAGCCCCGGGGACACCGGGGAGCTGTTTTTT.

The chain couples TRBV11-3 to TRBJ2-5; the D is unclear. V shed 6 bases and J shed 3 bases, with 11 bases lying between them. This CDR3 comprises 13 residues. CDR1 SGHNT and CDR2 YENEEA come from the germline V gene. In nucleotides, the CDR3 is TGTGCCAGCAGTTATAGACTTGAAGAGACCCAGTACTTC. As protein: CASSYRLEETQYF.

The chain links TRBV4-1 to TRBJ1-2, with D possibly being TRBD1 (5 bases). Germline loops: CDR1 MGHRA, CDR2 YSYEKL. V was pared by 1 base and J by 5 bases, with 23 bases between. CDR3 length equals 18 residues. CDR3 loop: CASSQGGSAGKFGYGYTF. The CDR3 nucleotides are TGCGCCAGCAGCCAAGGGGGTTCCGCAGGGAAGTTTGGTTATGGCTACACCTTC.

The rearrangement uses TRBV28 and TRBJ1-5; 7 nucleotides match TRBD1. Germline CDR1 MDHEN, CDR2 SYDVKM. The J segment lost 6 bases and the V segment lost 7 bases, leaving 9 bases of the junction unmatched. CDR3 length: 14 residues. The CDR3 nucleotides are TGTGCCAGCACCCGACAGGGTTTGAGTCAGCCCCAGCATTTT. Translation gives CASTRQGLSQPQHF. The whole variable domain, filled in from reference TRBV28 and TRBJ1-5, reads DVKVTQSSRYLVKRTGEKVFLECVQDMDHENMFWYRQDPGLGLRLIYFSYDVKMKEKGDIPEGYSVSREKKERFSLILESASTNQTSMYLCASTRQGLSQPQHFGDGTRLSIL.

The chain joins TRBV27 to TRBJ2-7; 8 positions agree with TRBD2. This CDR3 spans 14 amino acids. J lost 0 bases, V lost 5 bases, and 3 bases had no gene match. Germline-derived CDR1 and CDR2 are MNHEY and SMNVEV (reference sequence). The CDR3 reads CASSRAGASYEQYF. The DNA for the CDR3 is TGTGCCAGCAGTAGAGCGGGGGCCTCCTACGAGCAGTACTTC.

The count of this clone is one. The chain couples TRBV27 to TRBJ2-1, with 13 bases matching TRBD2. Germline CDR1 is MNHEY and CDR2 is SMNVEV (reference sequence). CDR3 length: 18 residues. The ends lost 3 bases at V and 5 bases at J; junction bases unmatched: 10. CDR3 region: CASSLRLAGGPRHNEQFF. DNA for the CDR3: TGTGCCAGCAGTTTGAGACTAGCGGGAGGTCCAAGACACAATGAGCAGTTCTTC.

This chain joins TRBV30 and TRBJ2-6; D is unclear. Deletions cut 5 bases from V and 0 bases from J, with 8 bases between. The CDR3 contains 14 residues. CDR1 is GTSNPN and CDR2 is SVGIG in the germline V gene (reference sequence). The DNA for the CDR3 is TGTGCCTGGGGGGTTCACTCTGGGGCCAACGTCCTGACTTTC. This translates into CAWGVHSGANVLTF. Using reference TRBV30 and TRBJ2-6 for the parts outside the CDR3, the full variable domain is SQTIHQWPATLVQPVGSPLSLECTVEGTSNPNLYWYRQAAGRGLQLLFYSVGIGQISSEVPQNLSASRPQDRQFILSSKKLLLSDSGFYLCAWGVHSGANVLTFGAGSRLTVL.

The V call is TRBV9, the J call TRBJ2-1; 8 positions agree with TRBD2. Looked up from germline, CDR1 is SGDLS and CDR2 is YYNGEE. The V gene end was trimmed by 8 bases and the J gene end by 0 bases; junction bases not matched to a gene: 7. This CDR3 is built from 15 residues. CDR3 amino acids: CASTQSGSSYNEQFF. CDR3 DNA: TGTGCCAGTACACAGAGCGGGAGCTCCTACAATGAGCAGTTCTTC.

The CDR3 loop is CASSQLTGPGELFF. The CDR3 region has the DNA TGTGCCAGCAGCCAGCTTACAGGGCCCGGGGAGCTGTTTTTT. The chain has TRBV2 and TRBJ2-2, with D perhaps matching TRBD1 (6 bases). V lost 6 bases to trimming and J lost 6 bases, with 14 bases between them. The germline V gene has CDR1 SNHLY and CDR2 FYNNEI. The CDR3 has 14 amino acids. Full variable domain (missing parts from reference TRBV2 and TRBJ2-2): EPEVTQTPSHQVTQMGQEVILRCVPISNHLYFYWYRQILGQKVEFLVSFYNNEISEKSEIFDDQFSVERPDGSNFTLKIRSTKLEDSAMYFCASSQLTGPGELFFGEGSRLTVL.

This chain links TRBV19 with TRBJ2-7; the D is unclear. CDR1 and CDR2 (germline): LNHDA, SQIVND (reference sequence). Trimming shortened V by 5 bases and J by 1 base, and 9 bases separated the two germline ends. There are 13 residues in the CDR3. CDR3 in amino acids: CASSVRRSYEQYF. The CDR3 DNA reads TGTGCCAGTAGTGTTCGGAGATCCTACGAGCAGTACTTC.

The V and J genes are TRBV18 and TRBJ2-7; D remains ambiguous. The CDR3 has 15 residues. Germline-derived CDR1 and CDR2 are KGHSH and LQKENI. The V and J ends lost 2 bases and 2 bases respectively, with 13 bases between them. DNA of the CDR3: TGTGCCAGCTCACCAGAGGTGTCAGAGCCCTACGAGCAGTACTTC. Protein sequence: CASSPEVSEPYEQYF.

This sequence joins TRBV28 and TRBJ1-4, with D possibly matching TRBD1 (5 bases). There are 13 residues in the CDR3. Germline CDR1 MDHEN, CDR2 SYDVKM. Trimming took 6 bases from V and 4 from J, leaving 9 bases between them. CDR3 in DNA: TGTGCCAGCAGCCGACAGATTAATGAAAAACTGTTTTTT. Its translation is CASSRQINEKLFF.

To note about this clone: Other DNA sequences in this specimen translate into the identical CDR3. The gene calls are TRBV9 and TRBJ2-5, with a possible D match to TRBD2 (6 bases). The CDR3 is 14 residues long. V lost 0 bases to trimming and J lost 4 bases, with 10 bases between them. The germline gives CDR1 SGDLS, CDR2 YYNGEE. CDR3 residues: CASSVVPGVETQYF. The CDR3 DNA reads as TGTGCCAGCAGCGTAGTCCCGGGAGTAGAGACCCAGTACTTC. Full variable domain (outside the CDR3, taken from reference TRBV9 and TRBJ2-5): DSGVTQTPKHLITATGQRVTLRCSPRSGDLSVYWYQQSLDQGLQFLIQYYNGEERAKGNILERFSAQQFPDLHSELNLSSLELGDSALYFCASSVVPGVETQYFGPGTRLLVL.

The V call is TRBV29-1, the J call TRBJ2-7; no clear D. The CDR3 loop spans 13 amino acids. The V end was cut by 4 bases, the J end by 0 bases, with 10 bases between. Germline CDR1 reads SQVTM; CDR2 reads ANQGSEA. Here the CDR3 reads CSVAVVFSYEQYF. The CDR3 DNA is TGCAGCGTTGCGGTAGTCTTCTCCTACGAGCAGTACTTC.

The table lists this clone with a count of one. V gene TRBV6-5 combines with J gene TRBJ1-1, with a tentative D call TRBD1 (6 bases). The CDR3 is 13 residues long. The germline V and J ends were trimmed by 0 bases and 8 bases, with 10 bases remaining between them. Germline loops: CDR1 MNHEY, CDR2 SVGAGI. The CDR3 sequence is CASSYSTGPEAFF. DNA for the CDR3: TGTGCCAGCAGTTACTCGACAGGACCAGAAGCTTTCTTT.

This chain joins TRBV18 and TRBJ2-3; D might be TRBD1 or TRBD2, each matching 6 bases. The CDR3 sequence is 15 residues long. CDR1 KGHSH and CDR2 LQKENI come from the germline V gene. V shed 2 bases and J shed 0 bases, with 9 bases lying between them. The CDR3 nucleotides read TGTGCCAGCTCACCAAGGGGGGCAAGCACAGATACGCAGTATTTT. It is translated as CASSPRGASTDTQYF.

Written as DNA, the CDR3 is TGTGCCAGCTCAGGGGACTACTCATATCACAATGAGCAGTTCTTC. This gives the protein CASSGDYSYHNEQFF. V usage is TRBV2 and J usage is TRBJ2-1, with TRBD2 as a possible D gene (7 bases). In germline, CDR1 is SNHLY, CDR2 FYNNEI. The CDR3 has 15 amino acids. Trimming pared 8 bases from V and 5 bases from J, leaving 19 bases between.

This chain links TRBV5-1 with TRBJ2-2, with no clear D. The CDR3 extends over 15 amino acids. Per the germline V gene, CDR1 is SGHRS and CDR2 is YFSETQ. V lost 2 bases to trimming and J lost 0 bases, with 8 bases between them. CDR3 nucleotide sequence: TGCGCCAGCAGCTTTTCGACCGCGAACACCGGGGAGCTGTTTTTT. Its protein product is CASSFSTANTGELFF.

V is TRBV11-2 and J is TRBJ2-7, with D perhaps TRBD1 (5 bases). Per the germline V gene, CDR1 is SGHAT and CDR2 is FQNNGV. Trimming removed 5 bases at V and 3 bases at J, with 17 bases between. CDR3 length: 15 amino acids. This chain's CDR3 is CASSHAARQIYEQYF. The DNA of the CDR3 is TGTGCCAGCAGCCATGCGGCTCGACAGATCTACGAGCAGTACTTC. Using reference TRBV11-2 and TRBJ2-7 for the parts outside the CDR3, the full variable domain is EAGVAQSPRYKIIEKRQSVAFWCNPISGHATLYWYQQILGQGPKLLIQFQNNGVVDDSQLPKDRFSAERLKGVDSTLKIQPAKLEDSAVYLCASSHAARQIYEQYFGPGTRLTVT.